Shown below are 19 T cell receptor beta chains from a single sample sequenced in a study of blood T cell repertoires in COVID-19. Some clones are missing from TCRdb's copy, which holds only in-frame ones; the method was immunoSEQ multiplex PCR. The sample shows tens of thousands of clones, roughly 70% of them seen only once. The sequenced material came from peripheral blood. These TCRs come from a man aged 70 or older with COVID-19, enrolled during active disease.

This chain links TRBV6-2 or TRBV6-3 with TRBJ1-6; the D gene is possibly TRBD1 (6 bases). The germline CDR1 and CDR2 sequences are MNHEY and SVGEGT. The CDR3 extends over 15 amino acids. The V gene lost 6 bases and the J gene lost 10 bases, with 19 bases spanning the gap. The CDR3 DNA is TGTGCCAGCAGCACCTCCGGGACAAGGAACTCACCCCTCCACTTT. As protein: CASSTSGTRNSPLHF.

The chain is built from TRBV10-3 and TRBJ1-2; TRBD1 matches at 8 bases. The J segment lost 4 bases and the V segment lost 6 bases, leaving 4 bases of the junction unmatched. The CDR3 totals 13 residues. CDR1 and CDR2 (germline): ENHRY, SYGVKD. Here the CDR3 reads CAISSDRVYGYTF. CDR3 bases: TGTGCCATCAGCTCGGACAGGGTCTATGGCTACACCTTC.

The chain joins TRBV24-1 to TRBJ1-5; D gene unclear. Germline assignment: CDR1 KGHDR and CDR2 SFDVKD. V lost 6 bases and J lost 4, with 9 bases in between. The CDR3 runs to 13 residues. The CDR3 DNA reads as TGTGCCACCAGTCTCACAGAAAATCAGCCCCAGCATTTT. This gives the protein CATSLTENQPQHF.

The genes are TRBV18 and TRBJ1-1; weak D call: TRBD1 (5 bases). V was cut by 7 bases and J by 5 bases, with 14 bases left in between. Per germline, CDR1 KGHSH and CDR2 LQKENI. This CDR3 contains 13 residues. The CDR3 loop reads CASLGGRSTEAFF. Written as DNA, the CDR3 is TGTGCCAGCTTGGGGGGAAGGAGTACTGAAGCTTTCTTT.

V is TRBV6-5 and J is TRBJ2-1, with D unclear. The CDR3 sequence is 13 residues long. Germline CDR1 and CDR2: MNHEY and SVGAGI. Trimming shortened V by 0 bases and J by 13 bases, and 13 bases separated the two germline ends. Written as DNA, the CDR3 is TGTGCCAGCAGTTACTCTTGGGCAATGTCTCAGTTCTTC. It encodes CASSYSWAMSQFF.

V gene TRBV5-1 combines with J gene TRBJ1-1; D perhaps matches TRBD1 (5 bases). CDR1 SGHRS and CDR2 YFSETQ come from the germline V gene. The CDR3 totals 14 residues. Trimming took 6 bases from V and 5 from J, leaving 17 bases between them. The CDR3 coding sequence is TGCGCCAGCACCCCCGGGTGGGCAGGGACTGAAGCTTTCTTT. Translated, it gives CASTPGWAGTEAFF.

This rearrangement joins TRBV10-1 to TRBJ2-3, with 7 bases that match TRBD2. The CDR3 covers 15 residues. V shed 6 bases and J 2 bases; nucleotides not matched to a gene: 8. Germline V gene lookup returns CDR1 WNHNN and CDR2 SYGVQD (reference sequence). CDR3 coding DNA: TGCGCCAGCAGCCACACTAGCGAGTTCACAGATACGCAGTATTTT. Its protein product is CASSHTSEFTDTQYF.

The chain employs TRBV7-5 and TRBJ2-7; TRBD2 is taken as the D call from the table, unchecked against the DNA. TRBV7-5 is recorded as a pseudogene. CDR3 length: 18 residues. CDR3 sequence reads: CVRISGPSGRREDYEQYF. The CDR3 DNA reads as TGTGTCAGAATCTCCGGACCTAGCGGGAGGAGGGAAGACTACGAGCAGTACTTC.

The V gene is TRBV5-4, the J gene TRBJ2-7; 7 nucleotides agree with TRBD1. This CDR3 comprises 14 residues. CDR1 and CDR2 from the germline V gene are SGHNT and YYREEE (reference sequence). With V trimmed by 3 bases and J by 2 bases, 5 bases remained unmatched. The CDR3 loop is CASSSPDRAYEQYF. CDR3 DNA: TGTGCCAGCAGCTCACCTGACAGGGCCTACGAGCAGTACTTC. The full variable domain, completed using reference TRBV5-4 and TRBJ2-7, is ETGVTQSPTHLIKTRGQQVTLRCSSQSGHNTVSWYQQALGQGPQFIFQYYREEENGRGNFPPRFSGLQFPNYSSELNVNALELDDSALYLCASSSPDRAYEQYFGPGTRLTVT.

The rearrangement uses TRBV3-1 (or the pseudogene TRBV3-2) and TRBJ2-1; TRBD2 might be the D (5 bases). V was cut by 2 bases and J by 7 bases, with 9 bases left in between. The germline V gene encodes CDR1 LGHDT and CDR2 YNNKEL (reference sequence). The CDR3 length is 13 residues. The CDR3 here is CASSQTRVNEQFF. CDR3 DNA: TGTGCCAGCAGCCAAACTAGGGTGAATGAGCAGTTCTTC.

The genes are TRBV3-1 (or the pseudogene TRBV3-2) and TRBJ1-6; the D gene is possibly TRBD1 (5 bases). In germline, CDR1 is LGHDT, CDR2 YNNKEL (reference sequence). With 8 bases removed from V and 10 bases from J, the gap between germline ends came to 21 bases. This CDR3 has 15 residues. DNA of the CDR3: TGTGCCAGCCGAAACTTGGGAGGGGCCGGGTCACCCCTCCACTTT. Translated, it gives CASRNLGGAGSPLHF.

This chain connects TRBV2 to TRBJ2-7, with TRBD1 matching 9 bases. The CDR3 sequence is 15 residues long. Germline V lookup: CDR1 SNHLY, CDR2 FYNNEI. Trimming at V came to 6 bases and at J to 7 bases, leaving 13 bases not matched to a gene. The CDR3 DNA is TGTGCCAGCAGGGCCGGACACAGGGGGCTAAGGGAGCAGTACTTC. Its protein product is CASRAGHRGLREQYF.

The rearrangement uses TRBV4-1 and TRBJ1-2, with 7 bases that match TRBD1. Germline trimming cut 4 bases from V and 4 bases from J; bases unmatched to any gene: 9. This CDR3 region has 15 residues. The germline V gene encodes CDR1 MGHRA and CDR2 YSYEKL. The CDR3 loop is CASSRGQELGYGYTF. The CDR3 region has the DNA TGCGCCAGCAGCCGAGGACAGGAGTTGGGCTATGGCTACACCTTC.

The chain recombines TRBV5-4 with TRBJ1-1; TRBD1 matches 7 bases. Germline CDR1 reads SGHNT; CDR2 reads YYREEE (reference sequence). The V segment lost 5 bases and the J segment 3 bases; nucleotides outside the gene matches: 13. The CDR3 covers 16 residues. This chain's CDR3 is CASSLPPGGSYTEAFF. DNA for the CDR3: TGTGCCAGCAGTTTGCCCCCAGGGGGATCATACACTGAAGCTTTCTTT.

This sequence joins TRBV5-1 and TRBJ1-2; a weak D match, TRBD1 (5 bases). V was clipped by 1 base and J by 1 base, with 11 bases between them. Germline lookup yields CDR1 SGHRS and CDR2 YFSETQ. CDR3 length equals 15 residues. DNA of the CDR3: TGCGCCAGCAGCTTGACTGGACACCTTAACTATGGCTACACCTTC. It specifies CASSLTGHLNYGYTF.

J is TRBJ2-1 and V is TRBV19, with 10 bases fitting TRBD2. CDR1 and CDR2 (germline): LNHDA, SQIVND (reference sequence). The CDR3 has 14 amino acids. Trimming cost V 7 bases and J 4 bases; bases outside gene matches: 4. The CDR3 coding sequence is TGTGCCAGTACTGGGACTAGCGTTTACAATGAGCAGTTCTTC. As protein: CASTGTSVYNEQFF.

This clone was counted a few times. Written as DNA, the CDR3 is TGTGCCAGCAGCCCTAACTATAATTCACCCCTCCACTTT. Its protein is CASSPNYNSPLHF. The chain couples TRBV7-3 to TRBJ1-6; D is unclear. V lost 5 bases and J 3 bases, leaving 5 bases between the germline ends. Per the germline V gene, CDR1 is SGHTA and CDR2 is FQGTGA. The CDR3 runs 13 residues.

This sequence joins TRBV5-1 and TRBJ1-1; 7 bases match TRBD1. The CDR3 consists of 14 residues. The V gene's germline CDR1 is SGHRS and CDR2 YFSETQ. V shed 4 bases, J shed 1 base, and the junction held 4 bases outside the gene matches. As DNA, the CDR3 is TGCGCCAGCAGCCCCGGGACAGCGAACACTGAAGCTTTCTTT. This translates into CASSPGTANTEAFF.

The chain links TRBV6-4 to TRBJ1-4; 7 nucleotides agree with TRBD1. Looked up from germline, CDR1 is MRHNA and CDR2 is SNTAGT. The length of the CDR3 is 13 residues. Trimming removed 4 bases from V and 7 bases from J; junction bases left unmatched: 3. The CDR3 spells CASSAQGGEKLFF. CDR3 sequence (DNA): TGTGCCAGCAGTGCGCAGGGGGGTGAAAAACTGTTTTTT.